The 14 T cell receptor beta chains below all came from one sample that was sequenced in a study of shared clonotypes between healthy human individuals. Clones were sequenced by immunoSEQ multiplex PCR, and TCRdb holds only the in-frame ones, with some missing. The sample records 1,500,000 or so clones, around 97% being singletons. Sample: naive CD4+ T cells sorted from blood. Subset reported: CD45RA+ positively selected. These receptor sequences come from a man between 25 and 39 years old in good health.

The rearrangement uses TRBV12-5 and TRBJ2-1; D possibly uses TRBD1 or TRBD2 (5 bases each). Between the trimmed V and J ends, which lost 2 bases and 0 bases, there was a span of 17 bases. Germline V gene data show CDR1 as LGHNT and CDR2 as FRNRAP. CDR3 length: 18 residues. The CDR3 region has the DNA TGTGCTAGTGGTTTGTTTCCGACAGCGGTAAACTCCTACAATGAGCAGTTCTTC. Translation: CASGLFPTAVNSYNEQFF.

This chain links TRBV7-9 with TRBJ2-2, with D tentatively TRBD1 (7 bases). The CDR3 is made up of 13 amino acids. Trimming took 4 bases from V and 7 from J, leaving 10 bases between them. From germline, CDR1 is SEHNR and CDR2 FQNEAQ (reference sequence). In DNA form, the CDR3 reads TGTGCCAGCAGCTCAGGGGGGCACGGGGAGCTGTTTTTT. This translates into CASSSGGHGELFF.

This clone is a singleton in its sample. CDR3 in amino acids: CASRHGQEHTEAFF. The CDR3 nucleotides read TGTGCCAGCAGACACGGACAGGAGCACACTGAAGCTTTCTTT. The V gene is TRBV6-8, the J gene TRBJ1-1, with 7 bases matching TRBD1. This CDR3 spans 14 amino acids. The V gene's germline CDR1 is MNHGY and CDR2 SAAAGT. Germline trimming cut 6 bases from V and 3 bases from J; bases unmatched to any gene: 7.

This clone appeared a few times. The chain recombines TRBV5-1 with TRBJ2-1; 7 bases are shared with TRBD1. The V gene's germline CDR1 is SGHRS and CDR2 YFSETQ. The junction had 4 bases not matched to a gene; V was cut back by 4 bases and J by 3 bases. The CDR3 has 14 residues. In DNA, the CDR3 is TGCGCCAGCAGCCGGGACAGATACTACAATGAGCAGTTCTTC. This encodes CASSRDRYYNEQFF. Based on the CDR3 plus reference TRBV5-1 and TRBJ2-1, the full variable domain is KAGVTQTPRYLIKTRGQQVTLSCSPISGHRSVSWYQQTPGQGLQFLFEYFSETQRNKGNFPGRFSGRQFSNSRSEMNVSTLELGDSALYLCASSRDRYYNEQFFGPGTRLTVL.

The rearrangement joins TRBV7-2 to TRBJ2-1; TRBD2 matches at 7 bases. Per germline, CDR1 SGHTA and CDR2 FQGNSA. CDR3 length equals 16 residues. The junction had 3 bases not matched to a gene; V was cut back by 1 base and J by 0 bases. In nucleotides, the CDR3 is TGTGCCAGCAGCTTAGGGACTAGACCCTCCTACAATGAGCAGTTCTTC. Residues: CASSLGTRPSYNEQFF.

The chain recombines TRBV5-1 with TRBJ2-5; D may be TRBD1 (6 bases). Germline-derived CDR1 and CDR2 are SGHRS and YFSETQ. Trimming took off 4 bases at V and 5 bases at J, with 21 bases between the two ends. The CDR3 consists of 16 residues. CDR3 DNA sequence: TGCGCCAGCAGCCCTGGGACATCTGGCTTGATGGAGACCCAGTACTTC. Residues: CASSPGTSGLMETQYF.

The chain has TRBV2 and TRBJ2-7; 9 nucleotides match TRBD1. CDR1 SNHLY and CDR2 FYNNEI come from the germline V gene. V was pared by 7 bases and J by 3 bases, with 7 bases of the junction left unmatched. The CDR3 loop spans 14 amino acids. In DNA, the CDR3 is TGTGCCAGCAAAACCGGGACAGGGCTCTACGAGCAGTACTTC. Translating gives CASKTGTGLYEQYF.

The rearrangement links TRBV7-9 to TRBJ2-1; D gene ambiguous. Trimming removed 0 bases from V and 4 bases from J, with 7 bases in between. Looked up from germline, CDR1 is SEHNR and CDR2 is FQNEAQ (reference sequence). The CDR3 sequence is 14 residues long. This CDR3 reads CASSLAQKYNEQFF. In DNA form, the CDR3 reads TGTGCCAGCAGCTTAGCGCAGAAATACAATGAGCAGTTCTTC.

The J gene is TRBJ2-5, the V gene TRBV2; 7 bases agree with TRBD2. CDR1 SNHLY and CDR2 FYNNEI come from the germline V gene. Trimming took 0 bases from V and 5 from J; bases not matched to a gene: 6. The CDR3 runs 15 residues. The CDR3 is CASSEAGGNGETQYF. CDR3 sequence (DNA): TGTGCCAGCAGTGAAGCGGGGGGGAACGGGGAGACCCAGTACTTC.

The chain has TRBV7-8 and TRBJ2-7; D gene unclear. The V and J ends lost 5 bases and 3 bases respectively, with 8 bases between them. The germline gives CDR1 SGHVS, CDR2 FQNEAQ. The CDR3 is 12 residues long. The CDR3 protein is CASSATGYEQYF. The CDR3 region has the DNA TGTGCCAGCAGCGCTACCGGCTACGAGCAGTACTTC.

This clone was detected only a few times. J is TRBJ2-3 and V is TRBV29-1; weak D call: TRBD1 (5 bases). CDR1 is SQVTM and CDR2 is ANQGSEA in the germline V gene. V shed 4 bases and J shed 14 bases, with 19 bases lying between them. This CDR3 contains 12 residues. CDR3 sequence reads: CSVVGTGRERYF. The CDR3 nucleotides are TGCAGCGTTGTTGGCACAGGCCGTGAGCGGTATTTT.

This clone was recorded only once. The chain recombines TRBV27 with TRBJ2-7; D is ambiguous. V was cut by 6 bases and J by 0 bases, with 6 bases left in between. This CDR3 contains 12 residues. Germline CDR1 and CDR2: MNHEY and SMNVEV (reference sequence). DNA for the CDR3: TGTGCCAGCAGCACCTTCTCCTACGAGCAGTACTTC. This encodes CASSTFSYEQYF.

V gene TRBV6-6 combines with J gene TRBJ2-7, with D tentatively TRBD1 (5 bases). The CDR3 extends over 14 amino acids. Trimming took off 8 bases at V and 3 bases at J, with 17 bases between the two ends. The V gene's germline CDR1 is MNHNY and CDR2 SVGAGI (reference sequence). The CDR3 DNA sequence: TGTGCCAGCCGGCTTGAGGACACGCGCTACGAGCAGTACTTC. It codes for CASRLEDTRYEQYF.

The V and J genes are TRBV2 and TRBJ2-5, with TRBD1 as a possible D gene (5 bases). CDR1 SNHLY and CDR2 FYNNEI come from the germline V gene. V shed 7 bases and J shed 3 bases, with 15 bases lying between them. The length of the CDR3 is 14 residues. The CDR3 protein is CASILQGWEETQYF. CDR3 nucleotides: TGTGCCAGCATCTTGCAGGGTTGGGAAGAGACCCAGTACTTC.